The clone carrying this T cell receptor (beta chain) was picked up many times. What it recognizes is unknown. This sample was taken from a study of spatial heterogeneity in lung cancer. As for the study in general: An average of more than ten raw reads was observed per unique TCR and UMI combination.

Stated time point: sample taken at primary tumor resection. The cohort: some 70 early-stage, untreated non-small cell lung cancer patients. The sequenced material consisted of unsorted whole RNA from tumor, nontumor lung or frozen PBMC. Individually, TCR cDNA molecules were each labelled with a unique molecular identifier. TCRdb reprocessed the 5' RACE reads with MiXCR, giving one entry per CDR3 protein. Here the sample spans some 7,000 distinct CDR3 sequences, 3% to 4% being singletons. Whole-study findings and limits: Tumoral mutation counts were tracked by counts of expanded intratumoral alpha and beta TCRs.

Germline CDR1 reads GTSNPN; CDR2 reads SVGIG (reference sequence). Between the trimmed V and J ends, which lost 5 bases and 0 bases, there was a span of 11 bases. There are 13 residues in the CDR3. Sequencing was performed on lung tumor tissue, taken at surgery. The rearrangement links TRBV30 to TRBJ2-7; a weak D match, TRBD2 (6 bases). This clonotype originated in a male donor with early-stage non-small cell lung cancer. In DNA, the CDR3 is TGTGCCTGGGGGGCGGGAAACTCCTACGAGCAGTACTTC. This encodes CAWGAGNSYEQYF.